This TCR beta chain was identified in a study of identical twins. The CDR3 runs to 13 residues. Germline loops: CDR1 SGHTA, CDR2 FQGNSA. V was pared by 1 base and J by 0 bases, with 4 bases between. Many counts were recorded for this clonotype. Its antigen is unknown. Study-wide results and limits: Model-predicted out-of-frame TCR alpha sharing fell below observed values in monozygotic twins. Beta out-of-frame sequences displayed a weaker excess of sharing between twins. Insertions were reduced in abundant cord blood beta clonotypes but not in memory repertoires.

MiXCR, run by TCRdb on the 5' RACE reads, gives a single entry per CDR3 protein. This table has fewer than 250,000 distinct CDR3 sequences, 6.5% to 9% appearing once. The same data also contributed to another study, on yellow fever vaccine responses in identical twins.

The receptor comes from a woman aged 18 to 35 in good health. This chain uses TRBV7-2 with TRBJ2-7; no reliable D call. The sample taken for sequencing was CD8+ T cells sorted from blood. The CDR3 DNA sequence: TGTGCCAGCAGCTTAGACTACTCCTACGAGCAGTACTTC. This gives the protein CASSLDYSYEQYF.